Presented here are 3 T cell receptor beta chains from one specimen sequenced in a study of human T cells and chemical hapten exposure. TCRdb ran MiXCR on the RACE reads and lists one entry per CDR3 protein. This sample yields 25,000 to 35,000 distinct CDR3 sequences, of which more than 5% are seen a single time; about 5.6% belongs to the top ten. Described time point: patch test 3, about 24 weeks after DPC sensitization. Treatment specified: therapeutic diphenylcyclopropenone sensitization with weekly scalp DPC. Specimen: whole blood, collected in connection with sensitization to the hapten diphenylcyclopropenone (DPC). The receptor source for this set is a man aged 30 to 45 with alopecia areata. Some clones in this sample may be carry-over from other donors' samples.

A few counts support this clonotype. The chain links TRBV14 to TRBJ1-6; 12 nucleotides line up with TRBD1. The CDR3 is 14 residues long. The germline V gene has CDR1 SGHDN and CDR2 FVKESK. The trim removed 6 bases at V and 12 bases at J, leaving 6 bases unmatched. As DNA, the CDR3 is TGTGCCAGCAGATTCGGGACAGGGGGCCTACCCCTCCACTTT. It translates to CASRFGTGGLPLHF.

At least ten counts were recorded for this clonotype. The chain has TRBV29-1 and TRBJ2-1; D may be TRBD1 (5 bases). This CDR3 is 14 amino acids long. Germline loops: CDR1 SQVTM, CDR2 ANQGSEA. The germline V and J ends were trimmed by 4 bases and 1 base, with 11 bases remaining between them. In nucleotides, the CDR3 is TGCAGCGTTGTGTCGCAGGGTTCCTACAATGAGCAGTTCTTC. The encoded protein is CSVVSQGSYNEQFF.

This clonotype is medium-sized (0.01 to 0.1%) by share. The gene calls are TRBV5-1 and TRBJ2-3; 8 positions agree with TRBD2. J gave up 9 bases and V 0 bases, and 12 bases lay outside the gene matches. This CDR3 is built from 16 residues. The germline gives CDR1 SGHRS, CDR2 YFSETQ. The CDR3 region is CASSLEPSGGVDTQYF. CDR3 sequence (DNA): TGCGCCAGCAGCTTGGAGCCCAGCGGGGGAGTTGACACGCAGTATTTT.